Below, one T cell receptor (beta chain) is given with its context. What it recognizes is unknown. This specimen comes from a study of cytomegalovirus exposure and HLA in healthy donors. Study-wide context: About 85 million unique TCRs from HLA-typed donors were held in an early release of data. The study, taken as a whole, reports: Common viral pathogens (according to a later analysis) appeared linked to several of the most significant clusters.

60 Vbeta and 13 Jbeta primers were used in PCR. Original analysis: Among the unique TCR beta chains that a later analysis counted, around 82 million in all, roughly 10 million were shared. The table came from immunoSEQ multiplex PCR; TCRdb's copy has only in-frame clones and leaves some out. The V and J calls and clone size are taken from that table; D and trimming were inferred from the DNA. In the table there are about 130,000 clones, around 70% of which are singletons. The donors (healthy individuals) were bone marrow donors. Per the germline V gene, CDR1 is SNHLY and CDR2 is FYNNEI. This CDR3 has 14 amino acids. V was cut by 3 bases and J by 6 bases, with 12 bases left in between.

This rearrangement joins TRBV2 to TRBJ1-5, with D unresolved. The clonotype was recovered from a man in his forties or fifties in good health and CMV-seropositive. Sequencing was carried out using PBMCs. In DNA form, the CDR3 reads TGTGCCAGCAGTGAGGTTTCAAGAGGTCAGCCCCAGCATTTT. Encoded protein: CASSEVSRGQPQHF.